The sequence of this T cell receptor beta chain was determined in a study of blood T cells in healthy people across ages. Peripheral blood from each donor was collected in a volume of 8.5 to 10 milliliters. The authors extracted at least 6 micrograms of total RNA per sample. PCR was performed a second time for about 7 to 11 cycles using a sample-barcoded 5' primer and a J-beta primer mix. MiXCR, run by TCRdb on the 5' RACE reads, gives a single entry per CDR3 protein. Seen here are over a million distinct CDR3 sequences, more than 35% observed once, and the top ten hold 18%. There are a few counts of this clonotype. Sample: blood. This TCR came from a woman aged 55-70 years in good health.

The CDR3 sequence is CASRPTGTGSIGANVLTF. DNA of the CDR3: TGTGCCAGCAGGCCAACCGGGACAGGGAGTATAGGGGCCAACGTCCTGACTTTC. The chain is built from TRBV27 and TRBJ2-6, with TRBD1 identical over 9 bases. Germline V gives CDR1 MNHEY, CDR2 SMNVEV (reference sequence). The CDR3 consists of 18 residues. Trimming took 6 bases from V and 4 from J; bases not matched to a gene: 13.